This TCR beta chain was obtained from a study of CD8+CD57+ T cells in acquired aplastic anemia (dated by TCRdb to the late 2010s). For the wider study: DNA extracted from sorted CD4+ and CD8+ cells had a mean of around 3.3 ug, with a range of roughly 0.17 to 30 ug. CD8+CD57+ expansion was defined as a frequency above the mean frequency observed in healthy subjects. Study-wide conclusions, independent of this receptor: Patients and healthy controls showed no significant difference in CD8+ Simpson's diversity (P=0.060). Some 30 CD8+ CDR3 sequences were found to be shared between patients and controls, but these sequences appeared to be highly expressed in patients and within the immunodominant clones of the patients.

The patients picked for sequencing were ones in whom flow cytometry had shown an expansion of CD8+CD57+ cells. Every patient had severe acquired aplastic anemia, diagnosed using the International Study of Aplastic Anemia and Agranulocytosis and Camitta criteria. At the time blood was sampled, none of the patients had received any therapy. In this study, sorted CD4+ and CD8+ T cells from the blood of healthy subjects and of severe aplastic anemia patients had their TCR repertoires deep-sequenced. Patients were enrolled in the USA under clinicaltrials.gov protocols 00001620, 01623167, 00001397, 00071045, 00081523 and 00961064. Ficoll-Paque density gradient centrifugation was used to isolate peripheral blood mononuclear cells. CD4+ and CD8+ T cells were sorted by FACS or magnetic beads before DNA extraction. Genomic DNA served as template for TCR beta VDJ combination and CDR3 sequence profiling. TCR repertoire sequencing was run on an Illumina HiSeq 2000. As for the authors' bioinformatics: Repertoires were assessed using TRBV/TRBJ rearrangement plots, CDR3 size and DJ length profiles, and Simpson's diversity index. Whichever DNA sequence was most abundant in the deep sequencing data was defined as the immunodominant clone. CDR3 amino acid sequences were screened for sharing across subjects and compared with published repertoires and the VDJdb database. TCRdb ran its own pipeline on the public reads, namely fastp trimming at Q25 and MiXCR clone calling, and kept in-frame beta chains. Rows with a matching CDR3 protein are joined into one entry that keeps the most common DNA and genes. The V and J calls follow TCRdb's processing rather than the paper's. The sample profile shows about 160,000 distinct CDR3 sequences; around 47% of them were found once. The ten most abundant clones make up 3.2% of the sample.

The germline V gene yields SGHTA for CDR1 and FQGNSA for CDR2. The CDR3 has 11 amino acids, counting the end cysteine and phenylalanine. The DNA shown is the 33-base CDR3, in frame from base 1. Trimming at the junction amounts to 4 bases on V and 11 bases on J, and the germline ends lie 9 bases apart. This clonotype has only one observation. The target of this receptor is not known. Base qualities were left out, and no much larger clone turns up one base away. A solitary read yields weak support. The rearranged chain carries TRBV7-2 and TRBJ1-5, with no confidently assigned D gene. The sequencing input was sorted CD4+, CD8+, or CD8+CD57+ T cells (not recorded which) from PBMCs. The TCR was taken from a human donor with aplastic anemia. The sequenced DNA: TGTGCCAGCAGCTCCGTACGGACCCAGCATTTT. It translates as CASSSVRTQHF. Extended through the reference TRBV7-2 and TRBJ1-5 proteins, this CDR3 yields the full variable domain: GAGVSQSPSNKVTEKGKDVELRCDPISGHTALYWYRQSLGQGLEFLIYFQGNSAPDKSGLPSDRFSAERTGGSVSTLTIQRTQQEDSAVYLCASSSVRTQHFGDGTRLSIL.